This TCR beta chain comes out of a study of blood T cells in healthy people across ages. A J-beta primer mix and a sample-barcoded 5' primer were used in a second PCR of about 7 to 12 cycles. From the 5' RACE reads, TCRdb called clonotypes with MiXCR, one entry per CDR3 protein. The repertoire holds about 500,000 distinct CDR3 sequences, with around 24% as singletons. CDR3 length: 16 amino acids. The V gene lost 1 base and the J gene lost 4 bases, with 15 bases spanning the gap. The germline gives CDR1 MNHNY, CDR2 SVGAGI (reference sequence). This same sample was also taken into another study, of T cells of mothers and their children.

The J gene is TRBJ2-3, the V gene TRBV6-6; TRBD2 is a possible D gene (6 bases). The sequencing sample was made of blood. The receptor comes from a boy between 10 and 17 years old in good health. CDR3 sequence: CASSYWESAGPDTQYF. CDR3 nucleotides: TGTGCCAGCAGTTACTGGGAGTCAGCGGGCCCAGATACGCAGTATTTT.